The 11 T cell receptor beta chains in this list originate from one sample, sequenced in a study of cytomegalovirus exposure and HLA in healthy donors. Primers included in the PCR were 60 Vbeta and 13 Jbeta primers. The repertoire was sequenced with immunoSEQ multiplex PCR; TCRdb's copy has only in-frame clones and lacks some. This sample carries 150,000 to 200,000 clones, around 79% of them seen once, and the ten largest clones take about 1.4%. The specimen was PBMCs. Every receptor here comes from a woman in her 50s in good health and CMV-seronegative.

This clone has only a few counts. The V call is TRBV7-6, the J call TRBJ2-2; TRBD1 agrees at 7 bases. CDR1 and CDR2 from the germline V gene are SGHVS and FNYEAQ. CDR3 length: 15 residues. Trimming took 6 bases from V and 7 from J; bases not matched to a gene: 11. The CDR3 DNA follows: TGTGCCAGCAGTTCCATCACAGGGGCGGGCGGGGAGCTGTTTTTT. Its translation is CASSSITGAGGELFF.

This chain uses TRBV7-2 with TRBJ1-6; no firm D call. Germline CDR1 and CDR2: SGHTA and FQGNSA. V dropped 5 bases and J dropped 7 bases, with 12 bases sitting between them. There are 14 residues in the CDR3. The DNA for the CDR3 is TGTGCCAGCAGCACCCGGGTTTCAAATTCACCCCTCCACTTT. The encoded protein is CASSTRVSNSPLHF.

The chain combines TRBV9 with TRBJ2-5; the D gene is possibly TRBD1 (6 bases). Looked up from germline, CDR1 is SGDLS and CDR2 is YYNGEE. The V end was cut by 1 base, the J end by 2 bases, with 18 bases between. The CDR3 consists of 17 residues. DNA of the CDR3: TGTGCCAGCAGCGTATCCCCCCCGGGCAGGGGACAAGAGACCCAGTACTTC. Residues: CASSVSPPGRGQETQYF. The variable domain in full, with the rest retrieved from reference TRBV9 and TRBJ2-5, is DSGVTQTPKHLITATGQRVTLRCSPRSGDLSVYWYQQSLDQGLQFLIQYYNGEERAKGNILERFSAQQFPDLHSELNLSSLELGDSALYFCASSVSPPGRGQETQYFGPGTRLLVL.

This clone has just a few counts. V is TRBV6-5 and J is TRBJ1-1; no clear D gene. The ends were cut back, 6 bases at V and 1 base at J, with 12 bases in the middle. The CDR3 spans 14 residues. Germline V gene lookup returns CDR1 MNHEY and CDR2 SVGAGI. This CDR3 is CASRLGEGNTEAFF. The CDR3 nucleotides are TGTGCCAGCAGACTCGGGGAGGGGAACACTGAAGCTTTCTTT.

This chain uses TRBV6-5 with TRBJ1-2; 7 nucleotides align to TRBD1. Trimming at V came to 5 bases and at J to 8 bases, leaving 11 bases not matched to a gene. Per germline, CDR1 MNHEY and CDR2 SVGAGI. This CDR3 region has 14 residues. As DNA, the CDR3 is TGTGCCAGCAGTCCATCCACAGGGGCGCTGGGCTACACCTTC. This translates into CASSPSTGALGYTF.

The V gene is TRBV28, the J gene TRBJ1-5; 8 bases agree with TRBD1. Unmatched junction bases numbered 5, after V lost 4 bases and J lost 6 bases. Per germline, CDR1 MDHEN and CDR2 SYDVKM. CDR3 length: 14 amino acids. The CDR3 loop is CASSSRTGTQPQHF. The CDR3 nucleotides are TGTGCCAGCAGTTCCCGGACAGGGACTCAGCCCCAGCATTTT.

V and J are TRBV4-2 and TRBJ2-1, with TRBD2 matching over 9 bases. CDR1 is LGHNA and CDR2 is YNFKEQ in the germline V gene. V shed 0 bases and J 6 bases; nucleotides not matched to a gene: 6. This CDR3 is 16 amino acids long. The CDR3 bases are TGTGCCAGCAGCCAAGAACCGCGGGAGGGCCGCAATGAGCAGTTCTTC. This encodes CASSQEPREGRNEQFF.

The genes are TRBV21-1 and TRBJ2-7; TRBD2, the D gene given by the table, was not confirmed from the DNA. TRBV21-1 has pseudogene status. This CDR3 has 14 amino acids. CDR3 region: CASSDRRGTYEQYF. CDR3 DNA sequence: TGTGCCAGCAGCGACCGACGGGGAACCTACGAGCAGTACTTC.

The chain couples TRBV6-1 to TRBJ2-7, with D perhaps TRBD2 (6 bases). In germline, CDR1 is MNHNS, CDR2 SASEGT. The CDR3 has 13 amino acids. Between the trimmed V and J ends, which lost 6 bases and 2 bases, there was a span of 11 bases. CDR3 nucleotides: TGTGCCAGCAGAGTTAGCGGTACCTACGAGCAGTACTTC. Protein sequence: CASRVSGTYEQYF.

This chain connects TRBV6-5 to TRBJ2-6; the D is unclear. The CDR3 covers 15 residues. V was pared by 1 base and J by 0 bases, with 4 bases between. Germline CDR1 and CDR2: MNHEY and SVGAGI. CDR3 in amino acids: CASSYYSSGANVLTF. The CDR3 DNA is TGTGCCAGCAGTTACTACAGCTCTGGGGCCAACGTCCTGACTTTC.

J is TRBJ1-4 and V is TRBV6-1; 7 bases agree with TRBD1. Trimming cost V 6 bases and J 2 bases; bases outside gene matches: 6. The CDR3 consists of 15 residues. Per germline, CDR1 MNHNS and CDR2 SASEGT. The CDR3 protein is CASRRGLGTNEKLFF. DNA for the CDR3: TGTGCCAGCAGGAGGGGGCTTGGGACTAATGAAAAACTGTTTTTT.